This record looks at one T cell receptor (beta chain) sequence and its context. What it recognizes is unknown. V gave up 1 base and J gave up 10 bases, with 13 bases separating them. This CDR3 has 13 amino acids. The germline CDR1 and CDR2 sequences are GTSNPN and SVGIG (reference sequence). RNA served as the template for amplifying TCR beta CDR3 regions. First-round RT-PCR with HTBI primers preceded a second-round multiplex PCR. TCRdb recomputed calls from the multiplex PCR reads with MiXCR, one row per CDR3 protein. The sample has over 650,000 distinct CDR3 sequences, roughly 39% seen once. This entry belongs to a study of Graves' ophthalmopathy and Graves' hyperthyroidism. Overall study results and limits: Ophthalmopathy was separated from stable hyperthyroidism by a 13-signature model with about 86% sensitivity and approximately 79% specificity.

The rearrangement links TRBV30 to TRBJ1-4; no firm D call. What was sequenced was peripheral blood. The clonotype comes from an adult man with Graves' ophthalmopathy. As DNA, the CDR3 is TGTGCCTGGAGTGGAGACGGACGTGCAAAACTGTTTTTT. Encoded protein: CAWSGDGRAKLFF.